The rows below give T cell receptor beta chains drawn from one sample of a study of radiotherapy plus CTLA-4 blockade in lung cancer. Data came from immunoSEQ multiplex PCR; TCRdb stores just in-frame clones and leaves some out. The table shows 80,000 or so clones, with about four fifths occurring only once. The input for sequencing was peripheral blood, taken from a patient treated with radiotherapy plus ipilimumab. These receptors were obtained from a human donor with non-small cell lung cancer who had a partial response to radiotherapy plus ipilimumab. Some clones in this sample may be carry-over from other donors' samples. Both conserved end residues are part of each CDR3. Fields, in order: CDR3 length, clone size, D gene, V gene, J gene, CDR3 protein, CDR3 DNA. The D gene is left open where the match is weak. Rows give clone size only sometimes, using once, few, many, or a class for an expanded clone.

CDR3 length: 16; clone size: once; D gene: TRBD2; V gene: TRBV7-6; J gene: TRBJ2-1; CDR3 protein: CASSDGRLAVYNEQFF; CDR3 DNA: TGTGCCAGCAGCGACGGTCGGCTAGCGGTTTACAATGAGCAGTTCTTC
CDR3 length: 13; clone size: -; D gene: -; V gene: TRBV5-4; J gene: TRBJ2-7; CDR3 protein: CASSQDGLYEQYF; CDR3 DNA: TGTGCCAGCAGCCAGGACGGACTCTACGAGCAGTACTTC
CDR3 length: 20; clone size: -; D gene: TRBD1; V gene: TRBV19; J gene: TRBJ1-5; CDR3 protein: CASSLIPGQGMNFGNQPQHF; CDR3 DNA: TGTGCCAGTAGCTTGATCCCGGGACAGGGGATGAATTTTGGCAATCAGCCCCAGCATTTT
CDR3 length: 15; clone size: -; D gene: -; V gene: TRBV2; J gene: TRBJ1-2; CDR3 protein: CASSETVNNLYGYTF; CDR3 DNA: TGTGCCAGCAGTGAAACCGTGAACAACCTCTATGGCTACACCTTC
CDR3 length: 16; clone size: -; D gene: -; V gene: TRBV5-4; J gene: TRBJ2-7; CDR3 protein: CASSLGSGWVSYEQYF; CDR3 DNA: TGTGCCAGCAGCTTGGGAAGCGGGTGGGTCTCCTACGAGCAGTACTTC
CDR3 length: 14; clone size: -; D gene: TRBD1; V gene: TRBV5-1; J gene: TRBJ2-1; CDR3 protein: CASWSRTGNNEQFF; CDR3 DNA: TGCGCCAGCTGGAGCCGGACAGGGAACAATGAGCAGTTCTTC
CDR3 length: 13; clone size: -; D gene: -; V gene: TRBV6-5; J gene: TRBJ2-3; CDR3 protein: CASRRDFTDTQYF; CDR3 DNA: TGTGCCAGCAGACGGGACTTCACAGATACGCAGTATTTT
CDR3 length: 14; clone size: -; D gene: -; V gene: TRBV5-1; J gene: TRBJ1-1; CDR3 protein: CASRTGSGNTEAFF; CDR3 DNA: TGCGCCAGCAGAACAGGGTCGGGAAACACTGAAGCTTTCTTT
CDR3 length: 15; clone size: -; D gene: -; V gene: TRBV7-3; J gene: TRBJ1-5; CDR3 protein: CASSLETGVNQPQHF; CDR3 DNA: TGTGCCAGCAGCTTAGAGACAGGAGTAAATCAGCCCCAGCATTTT
CDR3 length: 12; clone size: -; D gene: -; V gene: TRBV7-9; J gene: TRBJ2-2; CDR3 protein: CASSFSYGELFF; CDR3 DNA: TGTGCCAGCAGCTTTTCGTACGGGGAGCTGTTTTTT
CDR3 length: 18; clone size: few; D gene: -; V gene: TRBV2; J gene: TRBJ2-1; CDR3 protein: CASSEAMGVWGRINEQFF; CDR3 DNA: TGTGCCAGCAGTGAAGCAATGGGGGTGTGGGGGCGAATAAATGAGCAGTTCTTC
CDR3 length: 13; clone size: once; D gene: -; V gene: TRBV6-1; J gene: TRBJ1-4; CDR3 protein: CASSAQAIEKLFF; CDR3 DNA: TGTGCCAGCAGTGCGCAGGCTATTGAAAAACTGTTTTTT
CDR3 length: 13; clone size: few; D gene: TRBD1; V gene: TRBV29-1; J gene: TRBJ2-7; CDR3 protein: CSVLRDRGAEQYF; CDR3 DNA: TGCAGCGTTCTACGGGACAGGGGGGCCGAGCAGTACTTC
CDR3 length: 16; clone size: -; D gene: -; V gene: TRBV19; J gene: TRBJ1-5; CDR3 protein: CASSIDGPYSNQPQHF; CDR3 DNA: TGTGCCAGTAGTATAGATGGCCCTTATAGCAATCAGCCCCAGCATTTT
CDR3 length: 14; clone size: -; D gene: -; V gene: TRBV19; J gene: TRBJ2-2; CDR3 protein: CASSTLTSSGELFF; CDR3 DNA: TGTGCCAGTAGTACCTTAACTAGTTCCGGGGAGCTGTTTTTT
CDR3 length: 10; clone size: few; D gene: -; V gene: TRBV19; J gene: TRBJ1-3; CDR3 protein: CAAGAHTIYF; CDR3 DNA: TGTGCCGCGGGAGCGCACACCATATATTTT
CDR3 length: 15; clone size: few; D gene: -; V gene: TRBV5-1; J gene: TRBJ1-1; CDR3 protein: CASSLLSTGNTEAFF; CDR3 DNA: TGCGCCAGCAGCTTGTTGTCCACAGGGAACACTGAAGCTTTCTTT
CDR3 length: 15; clone size: -; D gene: TRBD1; V gene: TRBV6-1; J gene: TRBJ2-5; CDR3 protein: CASSENRGRLETQYF; CDR3 DNA: TGTGCCAGCAGTGAAAACAGGGGGCGACTTGAGACCCAGTACTTC
CDR3 length: 14; clone size: -; D gene: -; V gene: TRBV30; J gene: TRBJ2-7; CDR3 protein: CAWSVGLRDREQYF; CDR3 DNA: TGTGCCTGGAGTGTAGGTTTGAGGGATCGGGAGCAGTACTTC
CDR3 length: 19; clone size: -; D gene: TRBD1; V gene: TRBV30; J gene: TRBJ1-6; CDR3 protein: CASGVGTGIGSSYNSPLHF; CDR3 DNA: TGTGCCTCCGGCGTCGGGACAGGGATAGGTTCGTCCTATAATTCACCCCTCCACTTT
CDR3 length: 14; clone size: once; D gene: -; V gene: TRBV11-1; J gene: TRBJ2-1; CDR3 protein: CASSLLGGYNEQFF; CDR3 DNA: TGTGCCAGCAGCTTACTAGGGGGCTACAATGAGCAGTTCTTC
CDR3 length: 15; clone size: -; D gene: -; V gene: TRBV4-3; J gene: TRBJ2-3; CDR3 protein: CASSQTGGRGDTQYF; CDR3 DNA: TGCGCCAGCAGCCAGACGGGGGGCCGGGGGGATACGCAGTATTTT
CDR3 length: 17; clone size: -; D gene: -; V gene: TRBV5-5; J gene: TRBJ2-1; CDR3 protein: CASSFGSGRGTYNEQFF; CDR3 DNA: -
CDR3 length: 13; clone size: -; D gene: -; V gene: TRBV6-6; J gene: TRBJ1-4; CDR3 protein: CASRGQYNEKLFF; CDR3 DNA: TGTGCCAGCAGGGGGCAGTATAATGAAAAACTGTTTTTT
CDR3 length: 20; clone size: -; D gene: TRBD1; V gene: TRBV19; J gene: TRBJ2-6; CDR3 protein: CASSSTIRQGALAGANVLTF; CDR3 DNA: TGTGCCAGTAGTTCGACGATCCGACAGGGGGCTTTGGCTGGGGCCAACGTCCTGACTTTC
CDR3 length: 16; clone size: -; D gene: TRBD1; V gene: TRBV6-1; J gene: TRBJ1-1; CDR3 protein: CASSEAHGQGYAEAFF; CDR3 DNA: TGTGCCAGCAGTGAAGCCCACGGACAGGGCTACGCTGAAGCTTTCTTT
CDR3 length: 14; clone size: -; D gene: -; V gene: TRBV6-5; J gene: TRBJ2-3; CDR3 protein: CASSYKRGADTQYF; CDR3 DNA: TGTGCCAGCAGTTATAAACGCGGGGCGGATACGCAGTATTTT
CDR3 length: 16; clone size: once; D gene: -; V gene: TRBV5-4; J gene: TRBJ2-7; CDR3 protein: CASSLGGAQVPYEQYF; CDR3 DNA: TGTGCCAGCAGCTTGGGGGGAGCGCAAGTCCCCTACGAGCAGTACTTC
CDR3 length: 13; clone size: -; D gene: -; V gene: TRBV19; J gene: TRBJ2-2; CDR3 protein: CASRGGLTGELFF; CDR3 DNA: TGTGCCAGTCGAGGGGGTTTAACCGGGGAGCTGTTTTTT
CDR3 length: 12; clone size: -; D gene: -; V gene: TRBV5-1; J gene: TRBJ1-2; CDR3 protein: CASSFNTYGYTF; CDR3 DNA: TGCGCCAGCAGCTTTAACACCTATGGCTACACCTTC
CDR3 length: 14; clone size: few; D gene: -; V gene: TRBV11-2; J gene: TRBJ2-7; CDR3 protein: CASSFEGGPREQYF; CDR3 DNA: TGTGCCAGCAGCTTCGAGGGGGGGCCTCGTGAGCAGTACTTC
CDR3 length: 14; clone size: -; D gene: TRBD1; V gene: TRBV2; J gene: TRBJ1-4; CDR3 protein: CASSADRANEKLFF; CDR3 DNA: TGTGCCAGCAGTGCTGACAGGGCTAATGAAAAACTGTTTTTT
CDR3 length: 16; clone size: -; D gene: TRBD2; V gene: TRBV7-8; J gene: TRBJ2-3; CDR3 protein: CASSLGGGRAGDTQYF; CDR3 DNA: TGTGCCAGCAGCTTAGGAGGCGGGAGGGCCGGAGATACGCAGTATTTT
CDR3 length: 14; clone size: -; D gene: -; V gene: TRBV18; J gene: TRBJ1-2; CDR3 protein: CASSPLEGAYGYTF; CDR3 DNA: TGTGCCAGCTCACCACTGGAGGGCGCCTATGGCTACACCTTC
CDR3 length: 15; clone size: -; D gene: TRBD1; V gene: TRBV2; J gene: TRBJ1-1; CDR3 protein: CASRRQGVANTEAFF; CDR3 DNA: TGTGCCAGCAGGAGACAGGGGGTCGCAAACACTGAAGCTTTCTTT
CDR3 length: 18; clone size: -; D gene: TRBD2; V gene: TRBV10-2; J gene: TRBJ2-1; CDR3 protein: CASSPGLAEGYSYNEQFF; CDR3 DNA: TGCGCCAGCAGTCCGGGACTAGCGGAGGGCTACTCCTACAATGAGCAGTTCTTC
CDR3 length: 14; clone size: -; D gene: TRBD2; V gene: TRBV28; J gene: TRBJ2-5; CDR3 protein: CASSLFRGEETQYF; CDR3 DNA: TGTGCCAGCAGTTTATTTCGGGGGGAAGAGACCCAGTACTTC
CDR3 length: 15; clone size: -; D gene: TRBD2; V gene: TRBV5-1; J gene: TRBJ2-7; CDR3 protein: CASSLGLAPTYEQYF; CDR3 DNA: TGCGCCAGCAGCCTCGGACTAGCCCCCACCTACGAGCAGTACTTC
CDR3 length: 15; clone size: -; D gene: TRBD1; V gene: TRBV18; J gene: TRBJ2-7; CDR3 protein: CASSPTIDRGDEQYF; CDR3 DNA: TGTGCCAGCTCACCCACCATTGACAGGGGCGACGAGCAGTACTTC
CDR3 length: 15; clone size: -; D gene: TRBD2; V gene: TRBV6-4; J gene: TRBJ2-7; CDR3 protein: CASSEVAGAPYEQYF; CDR3 DNA: TGTGCCAGCAGTGAAGTAGCGGGGGCCCCCTACGAGCAGTACTTC
CDR3 length: 13; clone size: -; D gene: -; V gene: TRBV19; J gene: TRBJ2-5; CDR3 protein: CASRPGGVETQYF; CDR3 DNA: TGTGCCAGTAGGCCCGGAGGCGTGGAGACCCAGTACTTC
CDR3 length: 15; clone size: -; D gene: TRBD2; V gene: TRBV28; J gene: TRBJ2-7; CDR3 protein: CASSLGSGGKGEQYF; CDR3 DNA: TGTGCCAGCAGTTTGGGGTCGGGAGGGAAAGGCGAGCAGTACTTC
CDR3 length: 13; clone size: few; D gene: TRBD1; V gene: TRBV19; J gene: TRBJ1-2; CDR3 protein: CASSQGDRAVYTF; CDR3 DNA: TGTGCCAGTAGTCAGGGGGACAGGGCGGTCTACACCTTC
CDR3 length: 17; clone size: -; D gene: TRBD2; V gene: TRBV28; J gene: TRBJ2-1; CDR3 protein: CASSPTSGVSSYNEQFF; CDR3 DNA: TGTGCCAGCAGCCCTACCAGCGGGGTGAGCTCCTACAATGAGCAGTTCTTC
CDR3 length: 16; clone size: few; D gene: TRBD1; V gene: TRBV7-9; J gene: TRBJ1-3; CDR3 protein: CASQRDRGGSGNTIYF; CDR3 DNA: TGTGCCAGCCAGAGGGACAGGGGAGGATCTGGAAACACCATATATTTT
CDR3 length: 14; clone size: -; D gene: -; V gene: TRBV6-5; J gene: TRBJ2-1; CDR3 protein: CASSYSAVYNEQFF; CDR3 DNA: TGTGCCAGCAGTTACTCCGCAGTTTACAATGAGCAGTTCTTC
CDR3 length: 19; clone size: -; D gene: TRBD2; V gene: TRBV4-2; J gene: TRBJ2-6; CDR3 protein: CASSLRLAGALSGANVLTF; CDR3 DNA: TGTGCCAGCAGCCTGCGACTAGCGGGGGCCCTCTCTGGGGCCAACGTCCTGACTTTC
CDR3 length: 15; clone size: -; D gene: TRBD2; V gene: TRBV4-3; J gene: TRBJ2-7; CDR3 protein: CASSLASGGSYEQYF; CDR3 DNA: TGCGCCAGCAGCCTAGCTAGCGGGGGGTCTTACGAGCAGTACTTC
CDR3 length: 11; clone size: -; D gene: -; V gene: TRBV7-9; J gene: TRBJ1-6; CDR3 protein: CASSSPGPLHF; CDR3 DNA: TGTGCCAGCAGCTCCCCAGGGCCCCTCCACTTT
CDR3 length: 19; clone size: -; D gene: -; V gene: TRBV9; J gene: TRBJ1-5; CDR3 protein: CASSVAGKGRVGSNQPQHF; CDR3 DNA: TGTGCCAGCAGCGTAGCGGGGAAGGGAAGGGTGGGAAGCAATCAGCCCCAGCATTTT
CDR3 length: 18; clone size: -; D gene: -; V gene: TRBV15; J gene: TRBJ1-5; CDR3 protein: CATSTGVGPRRVNQPQHF; CDR3 DNA: TGTGCCACCAGTACCGGGGTCGGGCCGAGGAGGGTCAATCAGCCCCAGCATTTT
CDR3 length: 13; clone size: once; D gene: -; V gene: TRBV10-1; J gene: TRBJ1-1; CDR3 protein: CASRSGPGGDAFF; CDR3 DNA: TGCGCCAGCAGATCCGGGCCCGGAGGGGATGCTTTCTTT
CDR3 length: 15; clone size: -; D gene: -; V gene: TRBV7-9; J gene: TRBJ2-1; CDR3 protein: CASSFSVSSYNEQFF; CDR3 DNA: TGTGCCAGCAGCTTTAGCGTGAGCTCCTACAATGAGCAGTTCTTC
CDR3 length: 12; clone size: few; D gene: -; V gene: TRBV15; J gene: TRBJ2-1; CDR3 protein: CATRDNSNEQFF; CDR3 DNA: TGTGCCACCAGGGACAATTCCAATGAGCAGTTCTTC
CDR3 length: 14; clone size: -; D gene: -; V gene: TRBV7-2; J gene: TRBJ2-5; CDR3 protein: CASSLGGPQETQYF; CDR3 DNA: TGTGCCAGCAGCTTAGGGGGGCCACAAGAGACCCAGTACTTC
CDR3 length: 14; clone size: -; D gene: -; V gene: TRBV7-2; J gene: TRBJ1-5; CDR3 protein: CASSSRGNNQPQHF; CDR3 DNA: TGTGCCAGCAGCTCACGCGGGAACAATCAGCCCCAGCATTTT
CDR3 length: 15; clone size: -; D gene: -; V gene: TRBV28; J gene: TRBJ2-5; CDR3 protein: CASSGPSQHQETQYF; CDR3 DNA: TGTGCCAGCAGCGGCCCGTCACAGCACCAAGAGACCCAGTACTTC